The 23 T cell receptor beta chains below come from one sample, sequenced in a study. Using its own MiXCR run on the 5' RACE reads, TCRdb lists one record per CDR3 protein. The sample consists of some 62,000 distinct CDR3 sequences, roughly 30% of them appearing once. The sample taken for sequencing was tumor-infiltrating naive CD4+ T cells sorted from the breast tumor. The subset was: naive CD4+ T cells, CD4+CD45RA+CD25-. The receptors were gathered from a female donor with breast cancer.

The chain uses TRBV6-6 and TRBJ2-2, with D unresolved. The V and J ends lost 8 bases and 9 bases respectively, with 7 bases between them. This CDR3 is built from 10 residues. The germline CDR1 and CDR2 sequences are MNHNY and SVGAGI (reference sequence). Here the CDR3 reads CASRQWELFF. CDR3 nucleotide sequence: TGTGCCAGCCGGCAGTGGGAGCTGTTTTTT.

The V call is TRBV5-1, the J call TRBJ1-3, with D possibly being TRBD1 (6 bases). V lost 1 base and J lost 0, with 11 bases in between. Germline V gene data show CDR1 as SGHRS and CDR2 as YFSETQ. CDR3 length: 16 amino acids. The CDR3 here is CASSLSGASSGNTIYF. The CDR3 DNA is TGCGCCAGCAGCTTGTCAGGGGCGAGCTCTGGAAACACCATATATTTT.

This clonotype was detected only a few times. The chain joins TRBV25-1 to TRBJ2-1; the match to TRBD2 covers 9 bases. This CDR3 region has 13 residues. With 3 bases clipped from V and 15 bases from J, the junction kept 9 bases outside the gene matches. CDR1 is MGHDK, CDR2 SYGVNS, per germline. CDR3 nucleotides: TGTGCCAGCAGTGATTCCCTAGCGGGGATGGTGTTCTTC. Translation gives CASSDSLAGMVFF.

This clonotype has a count of ten or more. The chain joins TRBV4-1 to TRBJ1-5; TRBD1 might be the D (6 bases). The CDR3 totals 15 residues. The V end lost 4 bases, the J end lost 7 bases, and 17 bases lay between the germline ends. Germline lookup yields CDR1 MGHRA and CDR2 YSYEKL. The CDR3 sequence is CASSPSDRFGQPQHF. The CDR3 nucleotides read TGCGCCAGCAGCCCCTCTGACAGGTTCGGCCAGCCCCAGCATTTT.

The chain has TRBV7-3 and TRBJ2-3, with a weak D call TRBD1 (9 bases). Germline V lookup: CDR1 SGHTA, CDR2 FQGTGA. V dropped 4 bases and J dropped 6 bases, with 23 bases sitting between them. The CDR3 totals 17 residues. CDR3 sequence: CASSSGGDRVKGDTQYF. CDR3 coding DNA: TGTGCCAGCAGCTCCGGGGGGGACAGGGTAAAGGGGGATACGCAGTATTTT.

This clonotype was seen many times. This chain connects TRBV5-1 to TRBJ2-1, with D perhaps TRBD1 (5 bases). The CDR3 covers 12 residues. Trimming took off 0 bases at V and 9 bases at J, with 7 bases between the two ends. Germline lookup yields CDR1 SGHRS and CDR2 YFSETQ. CDR3: CASSLEGVEQFF. As DNA, the CDR3 is TGCGCCAGCAGCTTGGAAGGGGTTGAGCAGTTCTTC.

This clonotype was counted only a few times. This rearrangement joins TRBV29-1 to TRBJ2-1, with 10 bases that match TRBD2. The CDR3 spans 14 residues. The J segment lost 9 bases and the V segment lost 4 bases, leaving 9 bases of the junction unmatched. Germline loops: CDR1 SQVTM, CDR2 ANQGSEA. The CDR3 spells CSVAKSSGSGEQFF. Here the CDR3 DNA reads TGCAGCGTTGCGAAGTCTAGCGGGAGCGGTGAGCAGTTCTTC.

This clonotype is judged medium-sized (0.01 to 0.1%). The chain recombines TRBV9 with TRBJ2-1, with D unclear. Germline values: CDR1 SGDLS, CDR2 YYNGEE. V was pared by 0 bases and J by 9 bases, with 10 bases between. The CDR3 totals 13 residues. The CDR3 sequence is CASSVAPAGEQFF. As DNA, the CDR3 is TGTGCCAGCAGCGTAGCCCCAGCCGGTGAGCAGTTCTTC.

This clonotype was seen a few times. This chain connects TRBV7-9 to TRBJ2-1, with 10 bases fitting TRBD2. This CDR3 has 16 amino acids. Germline V gene lookup returns CDR1 SEHNR and CDR2 FQNEAQ (reference sequence). The ends lost 2 bases at V and 6 bases at J; junction bases unmatched: 7. CDR3 protein: CASSLSLAGAVNEQFF. The CDR3 DNA sequence: TGTGCCAGCAGCTTATCCCTAGCGGGGGCGGTCAATGAGCAGTTCTTC. Complete variable domain (other parts from reference TRBV7-9 and TRBJ2-1): DTGVSQNPRHKITKRGQNVTFRCDPISEHNRLYWYRQTLGQGPEFLTYFQNEAQLEKSRLLSDRFSAERPKGSFSTLEIQRTEQGDSAMYLCASSLSLAGAVNEQFFGPGTRLTVL.

The chain carries TRBV6-1 and TRBJ2-7, with D uncertain. Trimming took 0 bases from V and 3 from J, leaving 9 bases between them. The CDR3 spans 14 residues. CDR1 is MNHNS and CDR2 is SASEGT in the germline V gene. The CDR3 nucleotides are TGTGCCAGCAGTGAAGCGCTGGGCATCTACGAGCAGTACTTC. It encodes CASSEALGIYEQYF.

This clonotype was seen at least ten times. The gene calls are TRBV29-1 and TRBJ2-5, with D possibly called TRBD1 or TRBD2 (5 bases each). Germline CDR1 and CDR2: SQVTM and ANQGSEA. The ends were cut back, 7 bases at V and 9 bases at J, with 15 bases in the middle. This CDR3 contains 11 residues. The DNA for the CDR3 is TGCAGCGCCGAGGGGTCTCTGGCCCAGTACTTC. As protein: CSAEGSLAQYF. Together with reference TRBV29-1 and TRBJ2-5, the CDR3 gives the full variable domain: SAVISQKPSRDICQRGTSLTIQCQVDSQVTMMFWYRQQPGQSLTLIATANQGSEATYESGFVIDKFPISRPNLTFSTLTVSNMSPEDSSIYLCSAEGSLAQYFGPGTRLLVL.

This clonotype came up a few times. CDR3 region: CSARDIQRVNNEQFF. The CDR3 DNA sequence: TGCAGTGCTAGAGATATTCAGCGAGTGAACAATGAGCAGTTCTTC. The V call is TRBV20-1, the J call TRBJ2-1; no firm D call. V lost 0 bases and J lost 5, with 14 bases in between. Germline V gives CDR1 DFQATT, CDR2 SNEGSKA (reference sequence). The CDR3 loop spans 15 amino acids.

This clonotype has a handful of counts. V and J are TRBV9 and TRBJ1-1, with D possibly being TRBD1 (6 bases). The V and J ends lost 7 bases and 0 bases respectively, with 10 bases between them. The CDR3 is 13 amino acids. Germline assignment: CDR1 SGDLS and CDR2 YYNGEE. CDR3 DNA sequence: TGTGCCAGCTCACAGGGAGTGAACACTGAAGCTTTCTTT. This encodes CASSQGVNTEAFF. The full variable domain, its missing parts supplied by reference TRBV9 and TRBJ1-1, is DSGVTQTPKHLITATGQRVTLRCSPRSGDLSVYWYQQSLDQGLQFLIQYYNGEERAKGNILERFSAQQFPDLHSELNLSSLELGDSALYFCASSQGVNTEAFFGQGTRLTVV.

This clonotype occurred a few times. The chain employs TRBV21-1 and TRBJ2-7; the table's D call, TRBD1, was not checked against the DNA. TRBV21-1 is reported as a pseudogene. The CDR3 runs to 17 residues. The CDR3 nucleotides read TGTGCCAGCAGCAACTCAAAGACAGGGAGGGTTTTCTACGAGCAGTACTTC. It specifies CASSNSKTGRVFYEQYF.

There are many counts of this clonotype. This rearrangement joins TRBV5-6 to TRBJ2-1; D gene uncertain. Germline V gives CDR1 SGHDT, CDR2 YYEEEE. The CDR3 has 18 amino acids. The germline V and J ends were trimmed by 0 bases and 0 bases, with 16 bases remaining between them. This CDR3 reads CASSLGPLRVSSYNEQFF. The CDR3 nucleotides read TGTGCCAGCAGCTTGGGGCCCCTCCGGGTTAGCTCCTACAATGAGCAGTTCTTC.

The chain has TRBV5-1 and TRBJ2-2, with unresolved D. The CDR3 spans 14 residues. Germline V gene lookup returns CDR1 SGHRS and CDR2 YFSETQ. Trimming pared 5 bases from V and 0 bases from J, leaving 8 bases between. In DNA, the CDR3 is TGCGCCAGCAGGGGAAGAGCGAACACCGGGGAGCTGTTTTTT. Translating gives CASRGRANTGELFF.

The sample holds many counts of this clonotype. The CDR3 DNA reads as TGTGCCACCAGCAGAGGTCCGACCATCCCGGCCGAGCAGTACTTC. Translation: CATSRGPTIPAEQYF. The chain is built from TRBV15 and TRBJ2-7; D call uncertain. V was shortened by 1 base and J by 6 bases, with 16 bases between the two germline ends. From germline, CDR1 is LNHNV and CDR2 YYDKDF (reference sequence). CDR3 length: 15 amino acids.

The chain has TRBV5-1 and TRBJ1-4; a weak D match, TRBD1 (6 bases). CDR3 length equals 17 residues. Germline CDR1 is SGHRS and CDR2 is YFSETQ. V was shortened by 4 bases and J by 0 bases, with 16 bases between the two germline ends. The CDR3 DNA follows: TGCGCCAGCAGCCCAGCGGGGGGCAGAACAACTAATGAAAAACTGTTTTTT. Translated, it gives CASSPAGGRTTNEKLFF.

The chain has TRBV20-1 and TRBJ2-3; the D call may be TRBD1 or TRBD2 (5 bases each). Germline-derived CDR1 and CDR2 are DFQATT and SNEGSKA (reference sequence). The V end lost 0 bases, the J end lost 4 bases, and 14 bases lay between the germline ends. The CDR3 is 15 amino acids. The CDR3 DNA sequence: TGCAGTGCTAGAGAATCGGGGCCGACGGCAGATACGCAGTATTTT. Its protein is CSARESGPTADTQYF.

V and J are TRBV4-1 and TRBJ2-2, with TRBD2 identical over 11 bases. The V gene end was trimmed by 2 bases and the J gene end by 1 base; junction bases not matched to a gene: 12. Germline assignment: CDR1 MGHRA and CDR2 YSYEKL. This CDR3 is built from 20 residues. CDR3 sequence: CASSQKGLAGGRLNTGELFF. DNA of the CDR3: TGCGCCAGCAGCCAAAAGGGGCTAGCGGGAGGTAGACTGAACACCGGGGAGCTGTTTTTT.

This clonotype was recorded only once. A junction boundary mismatches the germline segment, possibly from a read error. The CDR3 is CASSRDPYNVQFF. The CDR3 DNA reads TGTGCCAGCAGCAGGGACCCTTACAATGTGCAGTTCTTC. The rearrangement uses TRBV12-3 or TRBV12-4 and TRBJ2-1; D may match TRBD1 or TRBD2 (5 bases each). The length of the CDR3 is 13 residues.

With regard to this clonotype: One end of the junction is discordant with germline, which a read error may explain. The chain uses TRBV7-7 and TRBJ2-5, with a possible D match to TRBD1 (5 bases). Germline CDR1 SSHAT, CDR2 FNYEAQ (reference sequence). The CDR3 totals 16 residues. This CDR3 is CASSLGSAGSGETQYF. The CDR3 nucleotides are TGTGCTAGCAGCTTAGGGTCCGCAGGGTCCGGAGAGACCCAGTACTTC.

The rearrangement links TRBV6-5 to TRBJ1-2; the match to TRBD1 covers 8 bases. With V trimmed by 2 bases and J by 8 bases, 7 bases remained unmatched. From germline, CDR1 is MNHEY and CDR2 SVGAGI. The CDR3 extends over 14 amino acids. CDR3 DNA: TGTGCCAGCAGTTACACGGGACAGGTCGGCGGCTACACCTTC. This gives the protein CASSYTGQVGGYTF.